A single sample is the source of the 8 T cell receptor beta chains below, sequenced in a study of cytomegalovirus exposure and HLA in healthy donors. Method: immunoSEQ multiplex PCR; TCRdb's copy keeps in-frame clones and lacks some. Of 150,000 to 200,000 clones in the sample, approximately 88% were seen once. Sequencing input: PBMCs. Receptors originate from a man younger than 30 in good health and CMV-seropositive.

The chain couples TRBV7-9 to TRBJ1-1; D is uncertain. The CDR3 runs to 14 residues. The germline gives CDR1 SEHNR, CDR2 FQNEAQ (reference sequence). Trimming pared 0 bases from V and 4 bases from J, leaving 9 bases between. The CDR3 loop reads CASSLADSSTEAFF. CDR3 bases: TGTGCCAGCAGCTTAGCGGACTCTAGCACTGAAGCTTTCTTT. Complete variable domain (other parts from reference TRBV7-9 and TRBJ1-1): DTGVSQNPRHKITKRGQNVTFRCDPISEHNRLYWYRQTLGQGPEFLTYFQNEAQLEKSRLLSDRFSAERPKGSFSTLEIQRTEQGDSAMYLCASSLADSSTEAFFGQGTRLTVV.

The chain employs TRBV5-4 and TRBJ2-7; TRBD1 matches at 8 bases. CDR1 and CDR2 (germline): SGHNT, YYREEE (reference sequence). J lost 2 bases, V lost 4 bases, and 5 bases had no gene match. This CDR3 has 14 amino acids. The CDR3 here is CASSNRDRPYEQYF. Here the CDR3 DNA reads TGTGCCAGCAGCAACCGGGACAGGCCCTACGAGCAGTACTTC.

J is TRBJ2-7 and V is TRBV28; D unresolved. The ends were cut back, 8 bases at V and 1 base at J, with 9 bases in the middle. Germline CDR1 MDHEN, CDR2 SYDVKM. This CDR3 region has 12 residues. CDR3: CASALGSYEQYF. The CDR3 region has the DNA TGTGCCAGCGCACTCGGTTCCTACGAGCAGTACTTC.

CDR3 DNA: TGTGCCAGCAGTTCCAGGTCCAGGCCCGGAACCCAGTACTTC. It yields the protein CASSSRSRPGTQYF. This chain links TRBV6-6 with TRBJ2-5; no reliable D call. V dropped 4 bases and J dropped 8 bases, with 17 bases sitting between them. Germline V gene lookup returns CDR1 MNHNY and CDR2 SVGAGI (reference sequence). The CDR3 contains 14 residues.

The rearrangement links TRBV9 to TRBJ1-5, with TRBD1 as a possible D gene (6 bases). V was pared by 4 bases and J by 2 bases, with 13 bases between. The CDR3 contains 15 residues. CDR1 SGDLS and CDR2 YYNGEE come from the germline V gene. The CDR3 DNA sequence: TGTGCCAGCAGCCCAGGGGCAGTGGGCAATCAGCCCCAGCATTTT. Translating gives CASSPGAVGNQPQHF. Full variable domain (remainder filled in from reference TRBV9 and TRBJ1-5): DSGVTQTPKHLITATGQRVTLRCSPRSGDLSVYWYQQSLDQGLQFLIQYYNGEERAKGNILERFSAQQFPDLHSELNLSSLELGDSALYFCASSPGAVGNQPQHFGDGTRLSIL.

The chain combines TRBV5-5 with TRBJ2-3; 9 nucleotides match TRBD2. With 2 bases clipped from V and 0 bases from J, the junction kept 4 bases outside the gene matches. The V gene's germline CDR1 is SGHKS and CDR2 YYEKEE (reference sequence). The CDR3 covers 16 residues. CDR3 DNA sequence: TGTGCCAGCAGCTTTGGGGCGGGAGGGAGCACAGATACGCAGTATTTT. Translation gives CASSFGAGGSTDTQYF. The entire variable domain, with the rest obtained from reference TRBV5-5 and TRBJ2-3, is as follows: DAGVTQSPTHLIKTRGQQVTLRCSPISGHKSVSWYQQVLGQGPQFIFQYYEKEERGRGNFPDRFSARQFPNYSSELNVNALLLGDSALYLCASSFGAGGSTDTQYFGPGTRLTVL.

This clone was seen only a few times. V usage is TRBV25-1 and J usage is TRBJ2-7, with D uncertain. The CDR3 runs to 12 residues. From germline, CDR1 is MGHDK and CDR2 SYGVNS. Trimming removed 7 bases from V and 1 base from J, with 8 bases in between. The CDR3 loop is CASTAGSYEQYF. Here the CDR3 DNA reads TGTGCCAGCACCGCAGGTTCCTACGAGCAGTACTTC.

The chain is built from TRBV15 and TRBJ2-2, with D possibly TRBD1 on 5 matching bases. There are 15 residues in the CDR3. The germline V and J ends were trimmed by 3 bases and 4 bases, with 12 bases remaining between them. In germline, CDR1 is LNHNV, CDR2 YYDKDF (reference sequence). CDR3 sequence reads: CATSSRPRGTGELFF. The CDR3 DNA follows: TGTGCCACCAGCAGCCGCCCAAGGGGCACCGGGGAGCTGTTTTTT.